This T cell receptor beta chain was observed in a study of blood T cell repertoires in COVID-19. Overall study context: Samples taken during acute and convalescent COVID-19 were collected in the United States, Italy and Spain. Sample material is recorded as cDNA or gDNA derived from T cells, B-cell-depleted T cells, or PBMCs.

Recovered Cohort 3 donors showed two negative PCRs, clearance, or symptom resolution. Per the original methods: Reference gene primer amplification in the assay estimated nucleated cell counts. Assay: immunoSEQ multiplex PCR; the TCRdb copy retains only in-frame clones and omits some. The V and J calls and clone size are taken from that table; D and trimming were inferred from the DNA. The sample has fewer than 350,000 clones, 85% seen once; the top ten hold roughly 2.7%. Sequences were obtained from PBMCs or T cells enriched from blood (not recorded which). The source of this sequence is a woman between 50 and 59 years old who had recovered from COVID-19.

CDR3 amino acids: CASSQEELAGVVGELFF. The CDR3 DNA reads as TGCGCCAGCAGCCAAGAGGAACTAGCGGGGGTGGTCGGGGAGCTGTTTTTT. This chain joins TRBV4-1 and TRBJ2-2, with TRBD2 matching over 11 bases. There are 17 residues in the CDR3. Germline CDR1 MGHRA, CDR2 YSYEKL. V trimming: 0 bases; J trimming: 7 bases; junction bases outside the gene matches: 7.